The 9 T cell receptor beta chains presented below share a single source sample, sequenced in a study of shared clonotypes between healthy human individuals. Clones were read by immunoSEQ multiplex PCR, and TCRdb kept only the in-frame ones, dropping some. The sample includes 2,500,000 or so clones, 85% to 95% of them seen just once. The sample taken for sequencing was naive CD4+ T cells from PBMCs. Subset reported: CD45RA+ positively selected. These receptors originate from a man younger than 35 in good health. Some clones in this sample may be carry-over from other donors' samples.

A remark on this clone: Other DNA sequences in this sample translate to the same CDR3. This sequence joins TRBV2 and TRBJ2-2; D is ambiguous. The V and J ends lost 1 base and 2 bases respectively, with 5 bases between them. From germline, CDR1 is SNHLY and CDR2 FYNNEI. The CDR3 covers 14 residues. CDR3 DNA sequence: TGTGCCAGCAGTGAAGTCAGAAACACCGGGGAGCTGTTTTTT. It codes for CASSEVRNTGELFF.

Remarks on this clone: Other DNA sequences in the same sample also yield this CDR3. This chain connects TRBV5-6 to TRBJ2-5; the D is unclear. Per germline, CDR1 SGHDT and CDR2 YYEEEE. V lost 0 bases to trimming and J lost 1 base, with 4 bases between them. There are 13 residues in the CDR3. CDR3 amino acids: CASSLGPQETQYF. The CDR3 region has the DNA TGTGCCAGCAGCTTGGGGCCCCAAGAGACCCAGTACTTC.

The V call is TRBV7-9, the J call TRBJ2-5, with TRBD1 matching 7 bases. TRBJ2-7 matches the DNA end more closely, so the J call is doubtful. This CDR3 spans 14 amino acids. Per germline, CDR1 SEHNR and CDR2 FQNEAQ (reference sequence). The CDR3 DNA sequence: TGTGCCAGCAGCTTACGAGACAGGGTCTACGAGCAGTACTTC. This encodes CASSLRDRVYEQYF.

The chain joins TRBV4-1 to TRBJ1-1, with a tentative D call TRBD1 (5 bases). V was shortened by 0 bases and J by 6 bases, with 14 bases between the two germline ends. Per the germline V gene, CDR1 is MGHRA and CDR2 is YSYEKL. The CDR3 sequence is 15 residues long. CDR3 in DNA: TGCGCCAGCAGCCAAGATCGGCGGGGCCCGGCTGAAGCTTTCTTT. Translated, it gives CASSQDRRGPAEAFF.

The rearrangement uses TRBV7-2 and TRBJ2-1; D not resolved. This CDR3 is 15 amino acids long. V dropped 1 base and J dropped 5 bases, with 12 bases sitting between them. From germline, CDR1 is SGHTA and CDR2 FQGNSA. The CDR3 spells CASSLGGPPNNEQFF. CDR3 sequence (DNA): TGTGCCAGCAGCTTAGGCGGACCGCCGAACAATGAGCAGTTCTTC. The variable domain in full, completed from reference TRBV7-2 and TRBJ2-1, reads GAGVSQSPSNKVTEKGKDVELRCDPISGHTALYWYRQSLGQGLEFLIYFQGNSAPDKSGLPSDRFSAERTGGSVSTLTIQRTQQEDSAVYLCASSLGGPPNNEQFFGPGTRLTVL.

The rearrangement uses TRBV15 and TRBJ2-7; perhaps TRBD1 as D (5 bases). Per germline, CDR1 LNHNV and CDR2 YYDKDF (reference sequence). V was pared by 1 base and J by 12 bases, with 13 bases between. The CDR3 contains 12 residues. The CDR3 sequence: CATSRGQGNRYF. CDR3 nucleotides: TGTGCCACCAGCAGAGGGCAGGGTAACAGGTACTTC.

The rearrangement uses TRBV19 and TRBJ1-1, with 7 bases that match TRBD1. The trim removed 6 bases at V and 1 base at J, leaving 2 bases unmatched. Germline V lookup: CDR1 LNHDA, CDR2 SQIVND (reference sequence). The CDR3 runs 13 residues. CDR3: CASRYRGNTEAFF. For the CDR3, the DNA is TGTGCCAGTAGATACAGGGGGAACACTGAAGCTTTCTTT.

The chain carries TRBV5-6 and TRBJ1-2, with D perhaps TRBD1 (5 bases). Germline V CDR1 and CDR2: SGHDT, YYEEEE. The CDR3 runs 12 residues. The V end lost 5 bases, the J end lost 4 bases, and 9 bases lay between the germline ends. The CDR3 DNA reads as TGTGCCAGCAGGGGGGAGAGCTATGGCTACACCTTC. Protein: CASRGESYGYTF.

This clone was seen a few times. This chain connects TRBV29-1 to TRBJ1-1; perhaps TRBD1 as D (5 bases). Germline CDR1 is SQVTM and CDR2 is ANQGSEA. The V end lost 6 bases, the J end lost 9 bases, and 20 bases lay between the germline ends. The CDR3 is 13 amino acids. CDR3 DNA: TGCAGCGTGCTAACAGACAGCGCCTACCAAGCTTTCTTT. This encodes CSVLTDSAYQAFF.